One TCR beta chain is described in this entry. The repertoire was sequenced with immunoSEQ multiplex PCR; TCRdb's copy has only in-frame clones and lacks some. In the table there are about 38,000 clones, roughly 87% of which are singletons. This sample stems from a study of OX40 agonist ivuxolimab in advanced cancers. Trimming left V 8 bases short and J 7 bases short, with 11 bases between. CDR1 and CDR2 (germline): SNHLY, FYNNEI. This CDR3 spans 12 amino acids. This chain links TRBV2 with TRBJ1-4; D might be TRBD1 (5 bases). The TCR sequence derives from an adult with an advanced solid tumor such as melanoma, head and neck, liver or kidney cancer. This specimen consisted of CD4+ or CD8+ T cells sorted from blood, obtained in a trial of the OX40 agonist ivuxolimab. CDR3 in DNA: TGTGCCAGCGGGAGGGGCGGTGAAAAACTGTTTTTT. Translated: CASGRGGEKLFF.